The 14 T cell receptor beta chains listed next were all sequenced from one sample in a study of beta chain features in type 1 diabetes. Study-level results: TCRB CDR3 length was moderately but significantly reduced in all four CD4+ subsets of Type 1 diabetes patients.

Expressed TCRB transcripts were sequenced because the isolated RNA had all been reverse transcribed beforehand. Produced via immunoSEQ multiplex PCR; TCRdb's table is partial and in-frame only. The repertoire holds some 170,000 clones, with roughly 59% as singletons. Antigens for these TCRs are unknown. Material: naive CD4+ T cells from blood. The receptors shown here come from a man between 25 and 39 years old with type 1 diabetes.

A few counts support this clone. The V call is TRBV7-2, the J call TRBJ2-2, with D unresolved. This CDR3 has 15 residues. V was pared by 2 bases and J by 0 bases, with 7 bases between. The germline gives CDR1 SGHTA, CDR2 FQGNSA. CDR3 in amino acids: CASSLRQANTGELFF. The CDR3 DNA sequence: TGTGCCAGCAGCTTAAGACAAGCGAACACCGGGGAGCTGTTTTTT.

This clone has just a few counts. The chain links TRBV30 to TRBJ2-5; D gene uncertain. V dropped 0 bases and J dropped 13 bases, with 6 bases sitting between them. Germline CDR1 is GTSNPN and CDR2 is SVGIG (reference sequence). The CDR3 consists of 9 residues. The CDR3 is CAWSVPPYF. In DNA form, the CDR3 reads TGTGCCTGGAGTGTCCCTCCGTACTTC.

The chain joins TRBV5-1 to TRBJ2-1; D unclear. The V end lost 3 bases, the J end lost 0 bases, and 16 bases lay between the germline ends. This CDR3 is 17 amino acids long. The germline gives CDR1 SGHRS, CDR2 YFSETQ. CDR3 region: CASSSGPRPSSYNEQFF. The CDR3 nucleotides are TGCGCCAGCAGCTCTGGACCCCGACCCAGCTCCTACAATGAGCAGTTCTTC.

This clone was seen a handful of times. The chain uses TRBV5-1 and TRBJ2-3; no clear D gene. In germline, CDR1 is SGHRS, CDR2 YFSETQ. Trimming removed 6 bases from V and 4 bases from J, with 12 bases in between. The CDR3 loop spans 13 amino acids. CDR3 sequence: CASMDLVADTQYF. CDR3 nucleotides: TGCGCCAGCATGGATTTGGTTGCAGATACGCAGTATTTT.

This clone was recorded a few times. The chain couples TRBV9 to TRBJ2-1, with 8 bases that match TRBD2. V lost 4 bases, J lost 10 bases, and 10 bases stayed unmatched. Germline lookup yields CDR1 SGDLS and CDR2 YYNGEE. CDR3 size: 14 residues. This chain's CDR3 is CASSTPGLEDEQFF. In nucleotides, the CDR3 is TGTGCCAGCAGCACGCCGGGACTAGAAGACGAGCAGTTCTTC.

The chain uses TRBV15 and TRBJ2-1; weak D call: TRBD1 (6 bases). CDR3 size: 16 residues. Germline lookup yields CDR1 LNHNV and CDR2 YYDKDF (reference sequence). Deletions cut 0 bases from V and 0 bases from J, with 9 bases between. The DNA of the CDR3 is TGTGCCACCAGCAGAGATAGGGGACACTCCTACAATGAGCAGTTCTTC. Its protein product is CATSRDRGHSYNEQFF.

The CDR3 sequence: CSARRSYEQYF. The CDR3 region has the DNA TGCAGTGCTAGACGCAGCTACGAGCAGTACTTC. The genes are TRBV20-1 and TRBJ2-7; D not resolved. Per the germline V gene, CDR1 is DFQATT and CDR2 is SNEGSKA (reference sequence). This CDR3 has 11 amino acids. With 2 bases removed from V and 3 bases from J, the gap between germline ends came to 5 bases.

The V gene is TRBV18, the J gene TRBJ2-3, with D perhaps TRBD2 (5 bases). Germline loops: CDR1 KGHSH, CDR2 LQKENI. V lost 5 bases, J lost 0 bases, and 12 bases lay in between. CDR3 length equals 15 residues. The CDR3 is CASSTGSGSTDTQYF. CDR3 nucleotides: TGTGCCAGCTCAACGGGAAGTGGGAGCACAGATACGCAGTATTTT.

The chain joins TRBV2 to TRBJ2-7; D remains ambiguous. CDR1 is SNHLY and CDR2 is FYNNEI in the germline V gene. V was cut by 4 bases and J by 6 bases, with 16 bases left in between. The CDR3 is 14 residues long. The CDR3 coding sequence is TGTGCCAGCAGTGTTCTTGCCTCTGAGGTCGAGCAGTACTTC. It codes for CASSVLASEVEQYF.

The chain joins TRBV5-1 to TRBJ2-5, with TRBD2 identical over 8 bases. Losses at the gene ends were 0 bases for V and 3 bases for J; bases not matched to a gene: 1. Germline V gene data show CDR1 as SGHRS and CDR2 as YFSETQ. CDR3 length: 14 amino acids. CDR3 sequence: CASSLVSGEETQYF. DNA for the CDR3: TGCGCCAGCAGCTTGGTTAGCGGGGAAGAGACCCAGTACTTC.

The rearrangement joins TRBV18 to TRBJ2-1; 15 bases fit TRBD2. The V gene's germline CDR1 is KGHSH and CDR2 LQKENI. The CDR3 length is 15 residues. V lost 0 bases, J lost 15 bases, and 6 bases stayed unmatched. The CDR3 bases are TGTGCCAGCTCACCACCCGGGACTAGCGGGGGGATATGGTTCTTC. This translates into CASSPPGTSGGIWFF.

This clone has just a few counts. The V call is TRBV10-3, the J call TRBJ2-7; a possible D gene is TRBD2 (6 bases). The CDR3 runs 13 residues. Trimming took off 3 bases at V and 1 base at J, with 7 bases between the two ends. CDR1 and CDR2 from the germline V gene are ENHRY and SYGVKD. CDR3 DNA sequence: TGTGCCATCAGTGAAGGGACTTCCTACGAGCAGTACTTC. Protein product: CAISEGTSYEQYF.

This clone has just one count. V gene TRBV10-2 combines with J gene TRBJ2-5; D call uncertain. Germline values: CDR1 WSHSY, CDR2 SAAADI. The V end lost 2 bases, the J end lost 5 bases, and 12 bases lay between the germline ends. The length of the CDR3 is 14 residues. Here the CDR3 DNA reads TGCGCCAGCAGTGAGGTACTCGGTAGGGAGACCCAGTACTTC. It yields the protein CASSEVLGRETQYF.

The genes are TRBV19 and TRBJ2-1, with D perhaps matching TRBD2 (5 bases). Trimming took off 1 base at V and 9 bases at J, with 10 bases between the two ends. Germline V gene data show CDR1 as LNHDA and CDR2 as SQIVND (reference sequence). The CDR3 has 13 residues. CDR3 protein: CASSIVGRAEQFF. The CDR3 nucleotides are TGTGCCAGTAGTATAGTCGGGCGGGCTGAGCAGTTCTTC. The entire variable domain, with the rest obtained from reference TRBV19 and TRBJ2-1, is as follows: DGGITQSPKYLFRKEGQNVTLSCEQNLNHDAMYWYRQDPGQGLRLIYYSQIVNDFQKGDIAEGYSVSREKKESFPLTVTSAQKNPTAFYLCASSIVGRAEQFFGPGTRLTVL.